This is a list of T cell receptor beta chains from one sample in a study of T cells in Graves' hyperthyroidism and ophthalmopathy. One entry per CDR3 protein results from TCRdb running MiXCR on the multiplex PCR reads. The data contain tens of thousands of distinct CDR3 sequences, just under 50% of them singletons. What was sequenced was blood. These receptors originate from a woman aged 45-65 years with Graves' hyperthyroidism that later progressed to Graves' ophthalmopathy. CDR3s include the opening cysteine and the closing phenylalanine or tryptophan. A D gene is named only where the DNA matches it firmly. Part of the rows lack a size; the others show once, few, many or a class for expanded clones.

>NA|TRBV6-2/TRBV6-3|TRBJ1-6|many
CASSNLFNSPLHF
TGTGCCAGCAGCAACCTCTTTAATTCACCCCTCCACTTT
>NA|TRBV20-1|TRBJ2-7|medium-sized
CSASSSSPYEQYF
TGCAGTGCTAGCTCCAGCAGTCCCTACGAGCAGTACTTC
>NA|TRBV10-3|TRBJ1-1|many
CAIHPGPGRIEAFF
TGTGCCATCCACCCGGGCCCCGGAAGGATTGAAGCTTTCTTT
>TRBD2|TRBV6-1|TRBJ2-1|many
CASSVLAGVNEQFF
TGTGCCAGCAGTGTTTTAGCGGGAGTCAATGAGCAGTTCTTC
>NA|TRBV7-2|TRBJ1-1|once
CAGRSQGAVTEASF
TGTGCCGGCAGGTCCCAGGGAGCCGTTACTGAAGCTTCCTTT
>TRBD2|TRBV7-9|TRBJ2-1|NA
CASRSTPLAGGPDSSYNEQFF
TGTGCCAGCAGAAGCACCCCCCTAGCGGGAGGGCCCGATAGCTCCTACAATGAGCAGTTCTTC
>NA|TRBV30|TRBJ2-5|many
CAWSVLRIETQYF
TGTGCCTGGAGTGTACTCAGAATAGAGACCCAGTACTTC
>TRBD2|TRBV11-2|TRBJ2-7|many
CASSLGASGIYEQYF
TGTGCCAGCAGCTTAGGGGCTAGCGGGATCTACGAGCAGTACTTC
>NA|TRBV28|TRBJ1-3|many
CASSFRGADTIYF
TGTGCCAGCAGTTTTCGGGGTGCGGACACCATATATTTT
>NA|TRBV5-1|TRBJ2-7|medium-sized
CASSWRERVYEQYF
TGCGCCAGCAGTTGGCGGGAACGCGTCTACGAGCAGTACTTC
>TRBD2|TRBV19|TRBJ2-1|NA
CASSLAGATDTQFF
TGTGCCAGTAGCCTAGCGGGAGCAACAGATACGCAGTTCTTC
>TRBD2|TRBV11-3|TRBJ2-7|many
CASSLWLAGSYEQYF
TGTGCCAGCAGCTTATGGCTAGCGGGAAGCTACGAGCAGTACTTC
>NA|TRBV28|TRBJ2-1|many
CASMMGSRAYNEQFF
TGTGCCAGCATGATGGGGAGTAGAGCCTACAATGAGCAGTTCTTC
>NA|TRBV7-9|TRBJ2-7|NA
CASSWAGTSYEQYF
TGTGCCAGCAGCTGGGCGGGTACCTCCTACGAGCAGTACTTC
>NA|TRBV7-9|TRBJ2-2|many
CASSLAGVSGELFF
TGTGCCAGCAGCTTAGCTGGGGTCTCCGGGGAGCTGTTTTTT
>TRBD2|TRBV14|TRBJ2-7|NA
CASSQGRGATGYEQYF
TGTGCCAGCAGCCAAGGGCGGGGGGCAACGGGCTACGAGCAGTACTTC